The 2 T cell receptor beta chains reported below all come from one sample, sequenced in a study of regulatory T cells in long-lasting Graves disease. Assembly of TCR beta libraries relied on iRepertoire HTBI primers together with Arm-PCR of CDR3 regions. Via MiXCR, TCRdb re-called the multiplex PCR reads, giving one row per CDR3 protein. The table has a few hundred thousand distinct CDR3 sequences, 20% to 25% seen once. The time point was: newly diagnosed GD, antithyroid drugs for less than 3 months. From RNA extracted from PBMCs, the TCR library was made. Sequences were derived from peripheral blood mononuclear cells (PBMCs), sampled at new diagnosis, from a patient treated with antithyroid drugs. The source is a female donor with Graves disease.

In its sample, this clonotype was seen many times. The chain links TRBV2 to TRBJ1-5, with no clear D. CDR1 SNHLY and CDR2 FYNNEI come from the germline V gene. The CDR3 extends over 16 amino acids. Trimming removed 5 bases at V and 0 bases at J, with 14 bases between. In nucleotides, the CDR3 is TGTGCCAGCAGTTACCGGGCTCAGGATAGCAATCAGCCCCAGCATTTT. Protein: CASSYRAQDSNQPQHF.

In this sample, this clonotype turned up many times. The V call is TRBV11-1, the J call TRBJ2-7; D ambiguous. CDR3 size: 14 residues. Germline V lookup: CDR1 SGHAT, CDR2 FQDESV (reference sequence). V lost 3 bases and J 4 bases, leaving 13 bases between the germline ends. The CDR3 coding sequence is TGTGCCAGCAGCTTGCATAGGGAAACTTACGAGCAGTACTTC. Its protein product is CASSLHRETYEQYF. Based on the CDR3 plus reference TRBV11-1 and TRBJ2-7, the full variable domain is EAEVAQSPRYKITEKSQAVAFWCDPISGHATLYWYRQILGQGPELLVQFQDESVVDDSQLPKDRFSAERLKGVDSTLKIQPAELGDSAMYLCASSLHRETYEQYFGPGTRLTVT.